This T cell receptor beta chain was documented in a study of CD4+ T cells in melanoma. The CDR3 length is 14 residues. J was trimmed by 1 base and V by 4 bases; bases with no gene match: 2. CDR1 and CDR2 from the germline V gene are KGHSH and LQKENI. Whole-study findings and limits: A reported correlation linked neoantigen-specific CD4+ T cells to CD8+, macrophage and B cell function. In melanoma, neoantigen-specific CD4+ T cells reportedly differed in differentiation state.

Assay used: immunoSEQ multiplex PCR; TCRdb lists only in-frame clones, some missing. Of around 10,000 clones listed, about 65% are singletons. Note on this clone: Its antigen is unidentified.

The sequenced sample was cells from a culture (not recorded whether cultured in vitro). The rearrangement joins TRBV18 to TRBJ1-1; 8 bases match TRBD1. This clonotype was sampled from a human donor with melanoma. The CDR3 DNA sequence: TGTGCCAGCTCACAACAGGGGGGGAACACTGAAGCTTTCTTT. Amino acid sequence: CASSQQGGNTEAFF. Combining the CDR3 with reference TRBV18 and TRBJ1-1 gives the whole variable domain NAGVMQNPRHLVRRRGQEARLRCSPMKGHSHVYWYRQLPEEGLKFMVYLQKENIIDESGMPKERFSAEFPKEGPSILRIQQVVRGDSAAYFCASSQQGGNTEAFFGQGTRLTVV.